A selection of T cell receptor beta chains follows, all from one sample in a study of blood T cell repertoires in COVID-19. Sequenced by immunoSEQ multiplex PCR; TCRdb stores in-frame clones only, minus some. The table shows around 270,000 clones, with roughly 84% occurring only once. The sample consisted of peripheral blood. The origin of the receptors is a woman aged 40-49 years who had recovered from COVID-19. The conserved cysteine and the conserved F or W are not part of the CDR3 here.

TRBV2	TRBJ2-1	ASRPMTSGEHNEQF
TRBV6-2/TRBV6-3	TRBJ1-5	ASSYGKVDREWGNQPQH
TRBV28	TRBJ2-7	ASSLAVYEQY
TRBV28	TRBJ2-1	ASSLRQGRYNEQF
TRBV5-1	TRBJ2-3	ASMGGGSSTDTQY
TRBV6-2/TRBV6-3	TRBJ2-7	ASSRPGTGWTYEQY
TRBV14	TRBJ1-2	ASSQTDRVNGYT
TRBV3-1/TRBV3-2	TRBJ1-6	ASSVEGGGSPLH
TRBV7-9	TRBJ2-6	ASSPPKYSGANVLT
TRBV28	TRBJ2-7	ASIHWGVLSYEQY
TRBV7-9	TRBJ1-4	ASSLQGRGKLF
TRBV18	TRBJ2-7	ASSPGAEQY
TRBV5-4	TRBJ2-5	ASSSPWPMETQY
TRBV5-4	TRBJ1-1	ASSSSLNTEAF
TRBV6-5	TRBJ1-1	ASRSSGGAF
TRBV28	TRBJ1-5	ASSQGGGYSNQPQH
TRBV18	TRBJ1-1	ASSTGPNTEAF
TRBV10-3	TRBJ1-1	AISIDRETEAF
TRBV30	TRBJ1-2	AWSVMMGQGKGYT
TRBV5-6	TRBJ1-5	ASSFGESNQPQH
TRBV2	TRBJ2-5	ASSEGTIGTQY
TRBV11-3	TRBJ2-7	ASSFMGLAGGLATYEQY
TRBV30	TRBJ2-7	AWSVAQGVSVQY
TRBV9	TRBJ1-1	ASSVDQGQLNTEAF
TRBV28	TRBJ1-6	ASSGSGTVFYNSPLH
TRBV5-1	TRBJ1-3	ASSQDRGVSGNTIY
TRBV2	TRBJ2-3	ASRDNRDSTTDTQY
TRBV19	TRBJ2-2	ASSIRTGQGTGELF
TRBV5-6	TRBJ1-4	ASSLVQGSNEKLF
TRBV4-1	TRBJ2-1	ASSPTNMYNEQF
TRBV27	TRBJ1-2	ASSVRGWSNYGYT
TRBV14	TRBJ1-4	ASSPRTGHEKLF
TRBV7-3	TRBJ2-7	ASSSHVGTGVAEQY
TRBV11-2	TRBJ2-7	ASRSDRGLSYEQY
TRBV11-3	TRBJ2-5	ASSSPRYRDRGRGSETQY
TRBV7-2	TRBJ2-2	ASSPDRWTGELF
TRBV6-5	TRBJ1-1	ASRTGLQNTEAF
TRBV20-1	TRBJ2-3	SARVTQGQY
TRBV18	TRBJ2-2	ASSIGQANTGELF
TRBV19	TRBJ2-7	ASSTGMGSYEQY
TRBV2	TRBJ1-4	ASSGTSNEKLF
TRBV2	TRBJ2-3	ASSESQGGTDTQY
TRBV27	TRBJ2-1	ASRQGAYNEQF
TRBV5-6	TRBJ1-6	ASSSRTGRSYNSPLH
TRBV18	TRBJ2-6	ASSVRDRGLSGANVLT
TRBV9	TRBJ2-1	ASSVASGENNEQF
TRBV5-6	TRBJ2-7	ASSSGTGWGDEQY
TRBV4-1	TRBJ2-7	ASSQASGAYEQY
TRBV4-1	TRBJ1-2	ASSQDEARVRRISYGYT
TRBV3-1/TRBV3-2	TRBJ2-5	AHGVAGRPETQY
TRBV5-1	TRBJ2-7	ASSLALGQYGEQY
TRBV10-2	TRBJ1-1	ASSDSAGVRYTEAF
TRBV7-8	TRBJ1-5	ASSIQRQGGQPQH
TRBV6-5	TRBJ1-6	ASRRTGLNNSPLH